This record covers a single T cell receptor (beta chain). This sample was taken from a study of blood T cell repertoires in COVID-19. The CDR3 consists of 16 residues. CDR1 is SEHNR, CDR2 FQNEAQ, per germline (reference sequence). V shed 5 bases and J 2 bases; nucleotides not matched to a gene: 8. Sequenced by immunoSEQ multiplex PCR; TCRdb stores in-frame clones only, minus some. The table lists roughly 14,000 clones, roughly 82% of them singletons. The rearrangement links TRBV7-9 to TRBJ2-1; 8 bases match TRBD1. Sequenced material: peripheral blood. The source is a woman aged 45-59 years with active or convalescent COVID-19. The CDR3 loop is CASSPRRDRTYNEQFF. For the CDR3, the DNA is TGTGCCAGCAGCCCCCGACGGGACAGGACCTACAATGAGCAGTTCTTC. The full variable domain, rest sourced from reference TRBV7-9 and TRBJ2-1, is DTGVSQNPRHKITKRGQNVTFRCDPISEHNRLYWYRQTLGQGPEFLTYFQNEAQLEKSRLLSDRFSAERPKGSFSTLEIQRTEQGDSAMYLCASSPRRDRTYNEQFFGPGTRLTVL.